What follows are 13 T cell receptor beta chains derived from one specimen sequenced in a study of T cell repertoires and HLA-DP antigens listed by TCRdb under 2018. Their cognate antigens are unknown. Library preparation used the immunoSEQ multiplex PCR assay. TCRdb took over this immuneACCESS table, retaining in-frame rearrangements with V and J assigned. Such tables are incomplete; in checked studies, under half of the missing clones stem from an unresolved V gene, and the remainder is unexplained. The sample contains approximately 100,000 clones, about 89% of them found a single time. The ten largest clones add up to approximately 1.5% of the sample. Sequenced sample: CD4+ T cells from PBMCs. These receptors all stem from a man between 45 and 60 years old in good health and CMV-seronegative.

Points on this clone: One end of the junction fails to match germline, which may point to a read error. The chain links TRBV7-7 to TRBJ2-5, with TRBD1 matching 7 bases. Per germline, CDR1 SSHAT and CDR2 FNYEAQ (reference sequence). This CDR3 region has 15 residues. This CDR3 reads CASSQDDRASTTQYF. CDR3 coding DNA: TGTGCTAGCAGCCAGGATGACAGGGCCTCCACGACCCAGTACTTC.

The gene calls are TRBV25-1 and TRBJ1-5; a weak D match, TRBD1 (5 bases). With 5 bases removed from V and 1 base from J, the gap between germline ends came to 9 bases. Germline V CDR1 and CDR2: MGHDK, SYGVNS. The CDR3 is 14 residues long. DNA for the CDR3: TGTGCCAGCAGTATTACAGGCAGCAATCAGCCCCAGCATTTT. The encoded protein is CASSITGSNQPQHF.

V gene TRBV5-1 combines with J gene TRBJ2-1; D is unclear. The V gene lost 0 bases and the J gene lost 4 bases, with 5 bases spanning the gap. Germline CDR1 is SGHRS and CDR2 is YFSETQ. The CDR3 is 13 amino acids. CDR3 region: CASSLGLYNEQFF. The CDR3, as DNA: TGCGCCAGCAGCTTGGGACTTTACAATGAGCAGTTCTTC.

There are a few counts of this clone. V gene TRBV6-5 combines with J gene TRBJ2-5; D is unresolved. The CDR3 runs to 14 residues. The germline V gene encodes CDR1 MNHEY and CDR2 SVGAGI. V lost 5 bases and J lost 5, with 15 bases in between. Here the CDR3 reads CASSPPDLGETQYF. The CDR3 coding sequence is TGTGCCAGCAGTCCCCCGGATCTGGGTGAGACCCAGTACTTC.

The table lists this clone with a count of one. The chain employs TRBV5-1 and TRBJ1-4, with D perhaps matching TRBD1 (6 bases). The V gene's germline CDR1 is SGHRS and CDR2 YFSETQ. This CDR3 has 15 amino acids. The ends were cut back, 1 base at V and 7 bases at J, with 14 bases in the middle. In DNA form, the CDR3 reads TGCGCCAGCAGCTTGAGTCCGGGGGCGGGTGAAAAACTGTTTTTT. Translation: CASSLSPGAGEKLFF.

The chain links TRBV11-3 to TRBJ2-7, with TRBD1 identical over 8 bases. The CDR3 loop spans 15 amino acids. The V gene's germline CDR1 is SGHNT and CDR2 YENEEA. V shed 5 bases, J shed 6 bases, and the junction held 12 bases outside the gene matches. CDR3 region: CASSPTRGQGGEQYF. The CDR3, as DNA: TGTGCCAGCAGCCCTACACGAGGACAGGGTGGCGAGCAGTACTTC.

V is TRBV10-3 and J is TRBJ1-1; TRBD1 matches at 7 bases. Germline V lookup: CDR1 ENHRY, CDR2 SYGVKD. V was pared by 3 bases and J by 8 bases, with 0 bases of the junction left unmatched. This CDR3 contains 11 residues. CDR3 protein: CAISEQGEAFF. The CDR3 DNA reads TGTGCCATCAGTGAACAGGGGGAAGCTTTCTTT.

CDR3 nucleotide sequence: TGTGCCAGTAGATCTGAGAGACGGACCGGGGAGCTGTTTTTT. Translated, it gives CASRSERRTGELFF. V is TRBV19 and J is TRBJ2-2; D not certain. The V gene lost 6 bases and the J gene lost 5 bases, with 13 bases spanning the gap. This CDR3 is 14 amino acids long. Germline loops: CDR1 LNHDA, CDR2 SQIVND (reference sequence).

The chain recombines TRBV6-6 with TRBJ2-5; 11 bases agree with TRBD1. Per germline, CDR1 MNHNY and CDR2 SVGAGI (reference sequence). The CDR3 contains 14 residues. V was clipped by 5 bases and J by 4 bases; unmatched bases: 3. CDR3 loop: CASSRTGGGETQYF. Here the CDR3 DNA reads TGTGCCAGCAGTCGGACAGGGGGCGGAGAGACCCAGTACTTC.

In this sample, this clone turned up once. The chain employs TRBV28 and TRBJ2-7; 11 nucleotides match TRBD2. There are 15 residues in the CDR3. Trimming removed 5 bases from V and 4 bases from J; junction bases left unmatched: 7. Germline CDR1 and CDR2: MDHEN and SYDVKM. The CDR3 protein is CASSPRLAGMYEQYF. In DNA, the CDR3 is TGTGCCAGCAGTCCGAGACTAGCGGGGATGTACGAGCAGTACTTC.

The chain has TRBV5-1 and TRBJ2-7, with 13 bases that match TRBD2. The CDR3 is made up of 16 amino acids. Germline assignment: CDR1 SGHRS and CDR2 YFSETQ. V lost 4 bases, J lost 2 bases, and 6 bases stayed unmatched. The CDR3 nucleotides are TGCGCCAGCAGCAAGACTAGCGGGAGGACCACCTACGAGCAGTACTTC. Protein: CASSKTSGRTTYEQYF.

The CDR3 nucleotides read TGTGCCAGCGAGGGGCGGGGATCCTACGAGCAGTACTTC. The encoded protein is CASEGRGSYEQYF. This chain joins TRBV25-1 and TRBJ2-7, with D possibly TRBD2 on 6 matching bases. In germline, CDR1 is MGHDK, CDR2 SYGVNS. V was trimmed by 8 bases and J by 1 base, leaving 12 bases between them. The CDR3 contains 13 residues.

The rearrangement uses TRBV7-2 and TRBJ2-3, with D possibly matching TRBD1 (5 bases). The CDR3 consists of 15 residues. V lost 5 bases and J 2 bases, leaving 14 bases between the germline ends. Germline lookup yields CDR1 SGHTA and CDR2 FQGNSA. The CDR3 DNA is TGTGCCAGCAGCCCCCAGGGCGGTATCACAGATACGCAGTATTTT. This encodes CASSPQGGITDTQYF.